This T cell receptor (beta chain) was found in a study of cytotoxic CD8 clonotypes in ibrutinib-treated CLL. CDR3 length equals 16 residues. The V gene's germline CDR1 is MDHEN and CDR2 SYDVKM. V was pared by 5 bases and J by 4 bases, with 18 bases between. Regarding the study as a whole: Rising at ibrutinib response, clonality subsequently fell back toward baseline at progression. Exceeding age-matched healthy donors, baseline clonality also tracked the counts of circulating CD8+ T cells.

A note on this clone: Its antigen is undetermined.

Measured with immunoSEQ multiplex PCR; TCRdb has only the in-frame clones, and not every one. The sample holds about 130,000 clones, approximately 83% seen once. Sequenced material: PBMCs, taken after 24 months of ibrutinib treatment. The receptor was derived from a human donor with chronic lymphocytic leukemia. V gene TRBV28 combines with J gene TRBJ2-1, with D perhaps being TRBD1 or TRBD2 (5 bases each). The chain's CDR3 is CASSIGGAVPYNEQFF. CDR3 nucleotide sequence: TGTGCCAGCAGTATTGGGGGAGCCGTCCCGTACAATGAGCAGTTCTTC.